The source of this T cell receptor beta chain is a study of cytomegalovirus exposure and HLA in healthy donors. The study's findings and limits: Listed as cytomegalovirus-associated were 150 or so TCR beta chains. A later analysis revealed that TCR association rates differed between HLA loci, peaking at DRB1 and bottoming out at HLA-C. A later analysis associated 15,000 to 20,000 TCR beta sequences with HLA alleles at a 0.05 false discovery rate.

Comment on this clone: What it binds is not known.

PCR primers comprised 60 Vbeta and 13 Jbeta primers. TCRdb's table, derived via immunoSEQ multiplex PCR, lists solely in-frame clones and lacks some. The data hold over 200,000 clones, with more than 75% observed a single time. Germline CDR1 MNHEY, CDR2 SVGAGI. The CDR3 has 13 amino acids. Trimming stripped 5 bases from V and 5 bases from J, with 10 bases between. The sequenced sample was PBMCs. The V call is TRBV6-5, the J call TRBJ2-1; D not resolved. The source is a human donor in good health. The CDR3 region is CASSRRQHNEQFF. The DNA of the CDR3 is TGTGCCAGCAGTCGGCGGCAACACAATGAGCAGTTCTTC.